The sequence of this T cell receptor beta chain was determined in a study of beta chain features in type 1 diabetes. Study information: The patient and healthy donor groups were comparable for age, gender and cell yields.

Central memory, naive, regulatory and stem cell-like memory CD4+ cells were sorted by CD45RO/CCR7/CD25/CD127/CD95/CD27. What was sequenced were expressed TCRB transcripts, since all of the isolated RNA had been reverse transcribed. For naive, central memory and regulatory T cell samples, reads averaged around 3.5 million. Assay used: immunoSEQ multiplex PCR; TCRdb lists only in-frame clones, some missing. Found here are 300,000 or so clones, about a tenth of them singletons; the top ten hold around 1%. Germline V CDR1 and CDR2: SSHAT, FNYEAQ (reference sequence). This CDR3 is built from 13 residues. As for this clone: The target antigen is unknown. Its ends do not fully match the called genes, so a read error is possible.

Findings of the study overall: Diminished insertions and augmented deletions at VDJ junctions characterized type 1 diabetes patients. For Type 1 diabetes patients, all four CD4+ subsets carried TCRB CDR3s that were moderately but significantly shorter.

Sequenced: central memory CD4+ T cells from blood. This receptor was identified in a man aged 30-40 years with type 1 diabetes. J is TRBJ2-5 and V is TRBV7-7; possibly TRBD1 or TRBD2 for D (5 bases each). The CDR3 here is CASSTTEGETQYF. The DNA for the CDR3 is TGTGCTAGCAGCACCACCGAGGGGGAGACCCAGTACTTC.